The 9 T cell receptor beta chains below all came from one sample that was sequenced in a study of blood T cells in healthy people across ages. A sample-barcoded 5' primer and a J-beta primer mix were used in a second PCR of roughly 7 to 11 cycles. TCRdb called the 5' RACE reads again in MiXCR, with one record for every CDR3 protein. Among about 1.1 million distinct CDR3 sequences listed, under 40% were seen once. Material: blood. The receptors were sampled from a man younger than 30 in good health.

This clonotype was detected only a few times. The chain joins TRBV18 to TRBJ1-1, with no clear D. V shed 2 bases and J shed 0 bases, with 7 bases lying between them. From germline, CDR1 is KGHSH and CDR2 LQKENI. The CDR3 has 14 residues. The CDR3 protein is CASSPVTMNTEAFF. Written as DNA, the CDR3 is TGTGCCAGCTCACCAGTGACAATGAACACTGAAGCTTTCTTT.

This clonotype was picked up one time. As DNA, the CDR3 is TGCAGCGTTGATCTTTTAGGACAGGGACGCCACGAGCAGTACTTC. Translating gives CSVDLLGQGRHEQYF. The genes are TRBV29-1 and TRBJ2-5, with 8 nucleotides matching TRBD1. The J call may be incorrect, as the DNA end agrees better with TRBJ2-7. This CDR3 contains 15 residues. Germline V gene sequence: CDR1 SQVTM, CDR2 ANQGSEA.

This chain joins TRBV4-3 and TRBJ2-5; D unresolved. Trimming pared 0 bases from V and 1 base from J, leaving 12 bases between. Germline loops: CDR1 LGHNA, CDR2 YSLEER. The CDR3 length is 16 residues. CDR3 in DNA: TGCGCCAGCAGCCAAGAGGCGGTGGGCCTCCAAGAGACCCAGTACTTC. Residues: CASSQEAVGLQETQYF.

This sequence joins TRBV28 and TRBJ1-5, with TRBD1 as a possible D gene (5 bases). In germline, CDR1 is MDHEN, CDR2 SYDVKM. The CDR3 contains 12 residues. V dropped 8 bases and J dropped 4 bases, with 9 bases sitting between them. CDR3 residues: CASDSPNQPQHF. CDR3 coding DNA: TGTGCCAGCGACAGCCCAAATCAGCCCCAGCATTTT.

This sequence joins TRBV2 and TRBJ2-2; D possibly corresponds to TRBD1 (5 bases). Trimming stripped 10 bases from V and 3 bases from J, with 18 bases between. The CDR3 is 15 residues long. Per the germline V gene, CDR1 is SNHLY and CDR2 is FYNNEI. The CDR3 DNA is TGTGCCACCAAAGACAGAGCTTTATACACCGGGGAGCTGTTTTTT. Its translation is CATKDRALYTGELFF. The full variable domain, rest sourced from reference TRBV2 and TRBJ2-2, is EPEVTQTPSHQVTQMGQEVILRCVPISNHLYFYWYRQILGQKVEFLVSFYNNEISEKSEIFDDQFSVERPDGSNFTLKIRSTKLEDSAMYFCATKDRALYTGELFFGEGSRLTVL.

V usage is TRBV4-3 and J usage is TRBJ2-1; a weak D match, TRBD1 (6 bases). The CDR3 is 18 residues long. Between the trimmed V and J ends, which lost 1 base and 4 bases, there was a span of 20 bases. Germline lookup yields CDR1 LGHNA and CDR2 YSLEER. Written as DNA, the CDR3 is TGCGCCAGCAGCCAAGCGGCTGGGGGCCCTAACGAATACAATGAGCAGTTCTTC. Protein product: CASSQAAGGPNEYNEQFF.

This clonotype was found many times. The genes are TRBV4-2 and TRBJ1-1, with D uncertain. Trimming pared 4 bases from V and 3 bases from J, leaving 12 bases between. CDR1 is LGHNA and CDR2 is YNFKEQ in the germline V gene. The CDR3 consists of 14 residues. The CDR3 loop is CASSRWETHTEAFF. The CDR3 DNA follows: TGTGCCAGCAGCCGATGGGAGACCCACACTGAAGCTTTCTTT.

In its sample, this clonotype was seen a few times. This rearrangement joins TRBV20-1 to TRBJ1-2; 7 bases are shared with TRBD1. J gave up 0 bases and V 5 bases, and 3 bases lay outside the gene matches. The CDR3 covers 13 residues. Germline V gives CDR1 DFQATT, CDR2 SNEGSKA (reference sequence). Written as DNA, the CDR3 is TGCAGTGCTCCACAGGGGACTAACTATGGCTACACCTTC. Translated, it gives CSAPQGTNYGYTF.

The chain couples TRBV4-2 to TRBJ1-6; 8 nucleotides align to TRBD1. V lost 1 base, J lost 10 bases, and 0 bases stayed unmatched. The CDR3 is 13 amino acids. Germline loops: CDR1 LGHNA, CDR2 YNFKEQ. The CDR3 bases are TGTGCCAGCAGCCAAGGACAGGGGTCACCCCTCCACTTT. Its protein is CASSQGQGSPLHF.